A selection of T cell receptor beta chains follows, all from one sample in a study of beta chain features in type 1 diabetes. Clones were sequenced by immunoSEQ multiplex PCR, and TCRdb holds only the in-frame ones, with some missing. The data hold 300,000 to 350,000 clones, with about 18% observed a single time. Sequenced: naive CD4+ T cells from blood. These receptors were obtained from a woman aged 18-29 years in good health. Each CDR3 is given with its conserved first and last residue. A D gene is named only where the DNA matches it firmly. Clone size appears in some rows only: once, few, many, or a class for an expanded clone.

V: TRBV9; size: few; D: NA; J: TRBJ2-1; CDR3: CASAATLSSYNEQFF; DNA: TGTGCCAGCGCCGCCACCCTGAGCTCCTACAATGAGCAGTTCTTC
V: TRBV6-1; size: NA; D: NA; J: TRBJ1-1; CDR3: CASAPRGTMNTEAFF; DNA: TGTGCCAGCGCACCCCGTGGCACCATGAACACTGAAGCTTTCTTT
V: TRBV5-1; size: few; D: NA; J: TRBJ2-3; CDR3: CASRKQGETDTQYF; DNA: TGCGCCAGCAGAAAACAGGGAGAAACAGATACGCAGTATTTT
V: TRBV30; size: few; D: NA; J: TRBJ1-5; CDR3: CAWRGEGNQPQHF; DNA: TGTGCCTGGAGAGGGGAGGGTAATCAGCCCCAGCATTTT
V: TRBV7-2; size: few; D: NA; J: TRBJ2-1; CDR3: CASSLNPGGNEQFF; DNA: TGTGCCAGCAGCCTCAACCCGGGTGGAAATGAGCAGTTCTTC
V: TRBV5-1; size: NA; D: NA; J: TRBJ1-2; CDR3: CASSLGGASYGYTF; DNA: TGCGCCAGCAGCTTGGGGGGCGCCTCCTATGGCTACACCTTC
V: TRBV4-1; size: few; D: TRBD1; J: TRBJ1-5; CDR3: CASSPTGGRVNQPQHF; DNA: TGCGCCAGCAGTCCTACAGGGGGCCGTGTTAATCAGCCCCAGCATTTT
V: TRBV18; size: few; D: NA; J: TRBJ2-1; CDR3: CASSPGQDSYNEQFF; DNA: TGTGCCAGCTCACCTGGACAAGACTCCTACAATGAGCAGTTCTTC
V: TRBV18; size: NA; D: NA; J: TRBJ1-2; CDR3: CASSPRTDPNYGYTF; DNA: TGTGCCAGCTCACCCCGGACAGATCCTAACTATGGCTACACCTTC
V: TRBV7-9; size: NA; D: NA; J: TRBJ2-1; CDR3: CASRYRTAEQFF; DNA: TGTGCCAGCAGATACCGTACTGCGGAGCAGTTCTTC
V: TRBV7-2; size: NA; D: NA; J: TRBJ2-2; CDR3: CASSLGGGTGELFF; DNA: TGTGCCAGCAGCTTAGGAGGAGGCACCGGGGAGCTGTTTTTT
V: TRBV5-1; size: few; D: NA; J: TRBJ1-2; CDR3: CASSSTGSDYGYTF; DNA: TGCGCCAGCAGCTCAACAGGGAGTGACTATGGCTACACCTTC
V: TRBV7-9; size: NA; D: TRBD1; J: TRBJ1-2; CDR3: CASSLTRTGGGTNYGYTF; DNA: TGTGCCAGCAGCCTCACCCGAACAGGGGGAGGTACCAACTATGGCTACACCTTC
V: TRBV20-1; size: few; D: NA; J: TRBJ2-5; CDR3: CSAYQETQYF; DNA: TGCAGTGCTTATCAAGAGACCCAGTACTTC
V: TRBV5-4; size: NA; D: NA; J: TRBJ2-7; CDR3: CASSPPQGGEQYF; DNA: TGTGCCAGCAGTCCCCCGCAGGGTGGCGAGCAGTACTTC
V: TRBV19; size: NA; D: NA; J: TRBJ2-3; CDR3: CASSTTAEATDTQYF; DNA: TGTGCCAGTAGTACCACAGCGGAAGCCACAGATACGCAGTATTTT
V: TRBV7-2; size: NA; D: TRBD2; J: TRBJ2-5; CDR3: CASSPGGGETQYF; DNA: TGTGCCAGCAGCCCGGGGGGGGGAGAGACCCAGTACTTC
V: TRBV6-5; size: NA; D: NA; J: TRBJ2-3; CDR3: CASSTPGGTDTQYF; DNA: TGTGCCAGCAGTACCCCTGGAGGCACAGATACGCAGTATTTT
V: TRBV4-1; size: few; D: TRBD1; J: TRBJ1-2; CDR3: CASSQDLRDRSFF; DNA: TGCGCCAGCAGCCAAGATCTGCGGGACAGGTCCTTCTTC
V: TRBV12-5; size: few; D: TRBD1; J: TRBJ2-5; CDR3: CASAWTGQETQYF; DNA: TGTGCTAGTGCCTGGACAGGGCAAGAGACCCAGTACTTC
V: TRBV30; size: few; D: NA; J: TRBJ1-5; CDR3: CAWSGPTAYSNQPQHF; DNA: TGTGCCTGGAGTGGCCCGACAGCCTATAGCAATCAGCCCCAGCATTTT
V: TRBV2; size: NA; D: NA; J: TRBJ2-1; CDR3: CASSGRRGEQFF; DNA: TGTGCCAGCAGTGGGCGAAGAGGTGAGCAGTTCTTC
V: TRBV4-3; size: NA; D: TRBD2; J: TRBJ2-3; CDR3: CASSPQGTSGGGPSTDTQYF; DNA: TGCGCCAGCAGCCCACAAGGGACTAGCGGGGGGGGACCTAGCACAGATACGCAGTATTTT
V: TRBV30; size: NA; D: NA; J: TRBJ2-2; CDR3: CAWSDAGILFGELFF; DNA: TGTGCCTGGAGTGATGCGGGGATTCTATTCGGGGAGCTGTTTTTT
V: TRBV5-1; size: NA; D: TRBD2; J: TRBJ2-7; CDR3: CASSLVASGRTYEQYF; DNA: TGCGCCAGCAGCTTGGTGGCTAGCGGGCGAACTTACGAGCAGTACTTC
V: TRBV5-4; size: NA; D: TRBD1; J: TRBJ1-2; CDR3: CASSLEDRGYGYTF; DNA: TGTGCCAGCAGCCTGGAGGACAGGGGCTATGGCTACACCTTC
V: TRBV4-2; size: few; D: TRBD2; J: TRBJ2-2; CDR3: CASSLVAGQNTGELFF; DNA: TGTGCCAGCAGCCTCGTAGCGGGGCAGAACACCGGGGAGCTGTTTTTT
V: TRBV29-1; size: NA; D: NA; J: TRBJ2-6; CDR3: CSVDSSGANVLTF; DNA: TGCAGCGTTGACAGCTCTGGGGCCAACGTCCTGACTTTC
V: TRBV5-6; size: NA; D: NA; J: TRBJ2-3; CDR3: CASSPDRTPGDTQYF; DNA: TGTGCCAGCAGCCCTGACAGGACCCCCGGAGATACGCAGTATTTT
V: TRBV18; size: NA; D: TRBD2; J: TRBJ2-3; CDR3: CASSPLGLAGTGDTQYF; DNA: TGTGCCAGCTCACCGTTGGGACTAGCGGGGACTGGAGATACGCAGTATTTT
V: TRBV18; size: few; D: TRBD1; J: TRBJ1-1; CDR3: CASSPPDRAEAFF; DNA: TGTGCCAGCTCACCGCCTGACAGGGCCGAAGCTTTCTTT
V: TRBV28; size: few; D: TRBD2; J: TRBJ2-4; CDR3: CASSRTSGPKNIQYF; DNA: TGTGCCAGCAGTCGTACTAGCGGCCCTAAAAACATTCAGTACTTC
V: TRBV13; size: NA; D: NA; J: TRBJ2-5; CDR3: CASSPRTDQETQYF; DNA: TGTGCCAGCAGCCCCAGGACAGACCAAGAGACCCAGTACTTC
V: TRBV7-3; size: few; D: TRBD2; J: TRBJ2-7; CDR3: CASSLSRGNEQYF; DNA: TGTGCCAGCAGCTTATCGCGGGGGAACGAGCAGTACTTC
V: TRBV5-6; size: NA; D: TRBD1; J: TRBJ1-3; CDR3: CASSLSGTAGNTIYF; DNA: TGTGCCAGCAGCTTGTCCGGGACAGCTGGAAACACCATATATTTT
V: TRBV5-1; size: few; D: NA; J: TRBJ1-1; CDR3: CASSWEPTQANTEAFF; DNA: TGCGCCAGCAGCTGGGAACCGACACAGGCGAACACTGAAGCTTTCTTT
V: TRBV9; size: NA; D: NA; J: TRBJ2-7; CDR3: CASSPGGPSYEQYF; DNA: TGTGCCAGCAGCCCGGGGGGCCCCTCCTACGAGCAGTACTTC
V: TRBV18; size: NA; D: TRBD1; J: TRBJ2-3; CDR3: CASSPYAPGGGTDTQYF; DNA: TGTGCCAGCTCACCATACGCGCCAGGGGGAGGCACAGATACGCAGTATTTT
V: TRBV5-4; size: NA; D: TRBD2; J: TRBJ2-5; CDR3: CASSSQTLAGGGETQYF; DNA: TGTGCCAGCAGCTCCCAGACACTAGCGGGAGGCGGGGAGACCCAGTACTTC
V: TRBV5-4; size: NA; D: NA; J: TRBJ1-1; CDR3: CASSSPTEQNTEAFF; DNA: TGTGCCAGCAGCAGTCCGACAGAACAGAACACTGAAGCTTTCTTT
V: TRBV5-1; size: NA; D: TRBD2; J: TRBJ2-5; CDR3: CASSFEGGPEETQYF; DNA: TGCGCCAGCAGCTTCGAGGGAGGGCCCGAAGAGACCCAGTACTTC
V: TRBV19; size: NA; D: NA; J: TRBJ2-1; CDR3: CASSMRTHEQFF; DNA: TGTGCCAGTAGTATGAGGACACATGAGCAGTTCTTC
V: TRBV30; size: few; D: NA; J: TRBJ1-2; CDR3: CAWNRQRPNYGYTF; DNA: TGTGCCTGGAATCGACAGCGACCGAACTATGGCTACACCTTC
V: TRBV5-6; size: few; D: TRBD2; J: TRBJ2-5; CDR3: CASAGVASGQETQYF; DNA: TGTGCCAGCGCGGGGGTGGCTAGCGGCCAAGAGACCCAGTACTTC
V: TRBV29-1; size: NA; D: NA; J: TRBJ1-1; CDR3: CSGQRQSTEAFF; DNA: TGCAGCGGACAGCGCCAAAGCACTGAAGCTTTCTTT